The next 21 T cell receptor beta chains were all read from a single sample in a study of blood T cell repertoires in COVID-19 (dated by TCRdb to 2018 to 2021). Libraries were constructed by the immunoSEQ multiplex PCR assay. TCRdb provides this immuneACCESS table in a form limited to in-frame rearrangements. Some clones are lacking; in checked studies, under half of them reflect an unresolved V gene, and why the rest are absent is not known. The sample contains about 140,000 clones, 77% of them found a single time. Of the sample, approximately 9% falls within the top ten clones. Sample: peripheral blood. The receptors were sampled from a woman aged 45-65 years with active or convalescent COVID-19.

The gene calls are TRBV7-2 and TRBJ2-1, with 7 bases fitting TRBD2. The CDR3 spans 16 residues. Trimming at V came to 6 bases and at J to 3 bases, leaving 11 bases not matched to a gene. Germline loops: CDR1 SGHTA, CDR2 FQGNSA. The DNA of the CDR3 is TGTGCCAGCAGATTCGGGAGGAGGTCGATCTACAATGAGCAGTTCTTC. Translation gives CASRFGRRSIYNEQFF.

The V gene is TRBV19, the J gene TRBJ2-1; TRBD1 might be the D (5 bases). Trimming cost V 5 bases and J 4 bases, with 18 bases left between them. The CDR3 covers 16 residues. Germline V gene lookup returns CDR1 LNHDA and CDR2 SQIVND (reference sequence). CDR3 DNA: TGTGCCAGTAGTGGTTCATTTAGGGGCAATTACAATGAGCAGTTCTTC. Its protein product is CASSGSFRGNYNEQFF.

There are many counts of this clone. The chain recombines TRBV13 with TRBJ2-5; 8 bases match TRBD2. V shed 4 bases and J 5 bases; nucleotides not matched to a gene: 9. The CDR3 has 15 residues. CDR1 is PRHDT, CDR2 FYEKMQ, per germline (reference sequence). CDR3 DNA: TGTGCCAGCAGCTCAAGTCGTAGCGGGAAGGAGACCCAGTACTTC. Translation: CASSSSRSGKETQYF.

The chain uses TRBV7-8 and TRBJ2-1; 8 bases are shared with TRBD1. The CDR3 contains 14 residues. From germline, CDR1 is SGHVS and CDR2 FQNEAQ. V shed 5 bases and J 12 bases; nucleotides not matched to a gene: 12. This CDR3 reads CASSLPRTGSVQFF. The CDR3 nucleotides are TGTGCCAGCAGCCTTCCTAGGACAGGGTCGGTGCAGTTCTTC.

This clone was seen only a few times. V usage is TRBV6-2 or TRBV6-3 and J usage is TRBJ1-1; the D is unclear. V was shortened by 2 bases and J by 5 bases, with 12 bases between the two germline ends. The CDR3 spans 14 residues. Germline CDR1 MNHEY, CDR2 SVGEGT. The CDR3 DNA follows: TGTGCCAGCAGTTACGTGGTAACATGGACTGAAGCTTTCTTT. Amino acids: CASSYVVTWTEAFF.

The chain couples TRBV4-3 to TRBJ1-1; no reliable D call. The V and J ends lost 4 bases and 3 bases respectively, with 9 bases between them. This CDR3 has 13 residues. The germline V gene has CDR1 LGHNA and CDR2 YSLEER. The CDR3 sequence is CASSLGFDTEAFF. The CDR3 nucleotides read TGCGCCAGCAGCCTCGGGTTCGACACTGAAGCTTTCTTT.

This clone was detected a few times. The V call is TRBV28, the J call TRBJ2-5; tentatively, D is TRBD2 (6 bases). Germline V gives CDR1 MDHEN, CDR2 SYDVKM. Trimming cost V 5 bases and J 2 bases, with 15 bases left between them. The CDR3 is 15 residues long. In nucleotides, the CDR3 is TGTGCCAGCAGTGAGCCCCGAGGAGGGCAAGAGACCCAGTACTTC. Amino acid sequence: CASSEPRGGQETQYF. The whole variable domain, remainder taken from reference TRBV28 and TRBJ2-5, is DVKVTQSSRYLVKRTGEKVFLECVQDMDHENMFWYRQDPGLGLRLIYFSYDVKMKEKGDIPEGYSVSREKKERFSLILESASTNQTSMYLCASSEPRGGQETQYFGPGTRLLVL.

The chain joins TRBV4-2 to TRBJ2-7, with D maybe TRBD2 (5 bases). V lost 0 bases to trimming and J lost 4 bases, with 13 bases between them. This CDR3 has 15 amino acids. Germline CDR1 is LGHNA and CDR2 is YNFKEQ. The CDR3 bases are TGTGCCAGCAGCCAAGATGAGGGAAGCGGATACGAGCAGTACTTC. Residues: CASSQDEGSGYEQYF.

The chain links TRBV12-5 to TRBJ2-3; D not resolved. The germline V gene encodes CDR1 LGHNT and CDR2 FRNRAP. The V end was cut by 5 bases, the J end by 3 bases, with 9 bases between. The CDR3 sequence is 13 residues long. The CDR3 loop reads CASGPHWTDTQYF. CDR3 DNA: TGTGCTAGTGGTCCGCACTGGACAGATACGCAGTATTTT.

The chain couples TRBV29-1 to TRBJ1-2; D is unclear. Germline CDR1 and CDR2: SQVTM and ANQGSEA. V lost 3 bases to trimming and J lost 9 bases, with 14 bases between them. CDR3 length equals 12 residues. For the CDR3, the DNA is TGCAGCGTTGATAGGCAGGAGGCGAGCTACACCTTC. Translation: CSVDRQEASYTF. The variable domain in full, completed from reference TRBV29-1 and TRBJ1-2, reads SAVISQKPSRDICQRGTSLTIQCQVDSQVTMMFWYRQQPGQSLTLIATANQGSEATYESGFVIDKFPISRPNLTFSTLTVSNMSPEDSSIYLCSVDRQEASYTFGSGTRLTVV.

The chain recombines TRBV30 with TRBJ2-5; 8 nucleotides match TRBD1. Germline-derived CDR1 and CDR2 are GTSNPN and SVGIG (reference sequence). J lost 5 bases, V lost 3 bases, and 8 bases had no gene match. This CDR3 spans 14 amino acids. The CDR3 DNA reads TGTGCCTGGAGAAGCCAGGGGGCTAGGGAGACCCAGTACTTC. Encoded protein: CAWRSQGARETQYF. The full variable domain, in which reference TRBV30 and TRBJ2-5 provide the parts outside the CDR3, is SQTIHQWPATLVQPVGSPLSLECTVEGTSNPNLYWYRQAAGRGLQLLFYSVGIGQISSEVPQNLSASRPQDRQFILSSKKLLLSDSGFYLCAWRSQGARETQYFGPGTRLLVL.

The chain combines TRBV11-3 with TRBJ2-2; 9 bases are a match to TRBD1. CDR3 size: 15 residues. CDR1 SGHNT and CDR2 YENEEA come from the germline V gene. V shed 5 bases, J shed 8 bases, and the junction held 9 bases outside the gene matches. CDR3 in DNA: TGTGCCAGCAGCACCGGACAGGGGATAGGGGGGGAGCTGTTTTTT. The encoded protein is CASSTGQGIGGELFF.

The chain couples TRBV11-2 to TRBJ2-5; the match to TRBD1 covers 7 bases. V trimming: 2 bases; J trimming: 5 bases; junction bases outside the gene matches: 5. The length of the CDR3 is 14 residues. Germline V gene sequence: CDR1 SGHAT, CDR2 FQNNGV. The CDR3 loop is CASSLTQGQETQYF. CDR3 in DNA: TGTGCCAGCAGCTTAACACAGGGGCAGGAGACCCAGTACTTC.

This clone was seen once. The chain combines TRBV5-8 with TRBJ2-2; 8 positions match TRBD2. CDR3 length: 17 residues. Germline CDR1 is SGHTS and CDR2 is YDEGEE. J lost 0 bases, V lost 1 base, and 5 bases had no gene match. DNA for the CDR3: TGTGCCAGCAGCTTGTGGCGGGGGGACGCGAACACCGGGGAGCTGTTTTTT. As protein: CASSLWRGDANTGELFF.

V gene TRBV5-4 combines with J gene TRBJ2-4, with 10 bases that match TRBD2. The CDR3 contains 16 residues. V was pared by 4 bases and J by 3 bases, with 7 bases of the junction left unmatched. Germline V gene sequence: CDR1 SGHNT, CDR2 YYREEE (reference sequence). The CDR3, as DNA: TGTGCCAGCAGCCGACAGGTAGCGGGGGGCAAAAACATTCAGTACTTC. Residues: CASSRQVAGGKNIQYF.

This chain uses TRBV19 with TRBJ1-2; D is perhaps TRBD1 (6 bases). Looked up from germline, CDR1 is LNHDA and CDR2 is SQIVND (reference sequence). The ends were cut back, 7 bases at V and 5 bases at J, with 17 bases in the middle. The CDR3 loop spans 14 amino acids. CDR3 bases: TGTGCCAGTACTAAACCGGGACAACTATATGGCTACACCTTC. Residues: CASTKPGQLYGYTF. The variable domain in full, completed from reference TRBV19 and TRBJ1-2, reads DGGITQSPKYLFRKEGQNVTLSCEQNLNHDAMYWYRQDPGQGLRLIYYSQIVNDFQKGDIAEGYSVSREKKESFPLTVTSAQKNPTAFYLCASTKPGQLYGYTFGSGTRLTVV.

A single count supports this clone. V gene TRBV9 combines with J gene TRBJ2-5; 9 bases align to TRBD1. V dropped 0 bases and J dropped 0; count of bases not matched to a gene: 15. CDR3 length: 20 amino acids. Germline CDR1 and CDR2: SGDLS and YYNGEE. The CDR3 DNA reads TGTGCCAGCAGCGTAGGAGGGACAGGGTATCGTTTGGGGAACCAAGAGACCCAGTACTTC. Protein product: CASSVGGTGYRLGNQETQYF.

The chain carries TRBV4-2 and TRBJ2-3; TRBD1 might be the D (5 bases). This CDR3 comprises 14 residues. Germline loops: CDR1 LGHNA, CDR2 YNFKEQ. V was cut by 0 bases and J by 5 bases, with 9 bases left in between. For the CDR3, the DNA is TGTGCCAGCAGCCAAGATCGCACAGGAGATACGCAGTATTTT. Its protein is CASSQDRTGDTQYF.

The genes are TRBV7-2 and TRBJ1-4; D is unclear. This CDR3 has 15 amino acids. V was pared by 1 base and J by 8 bases, with 14 bases between. Germline CDR1 SGHTA, CDR2 FQGNSA. The CDR3 loop is CASSLEPGREEKLFF. CDR3 bases: TGTGCCAGCAGCTTAGAGCCCGGGCGGGAAGAAAAACTGTTTTTT.

V usage is TRBV6-2 or TRBV6-3 and J usage is TRBJ2-7; TRBD2 aligns across 7 bases. Germline V gives CDR1 MNHEY, CDR2 SVGEGT. V lost 5 bases, J lost 2 bases, and 6 bases stayed unmatched. This CDR3 has 14 residues. The CDR3 is CASSLRREPYEQYF. The DNA for the CDR3 is TGTGCCAGCAGTCTTCGGCGGGAGCCCTACGAGCAGTACTTC.

The chain combines TRBV5-6 with TRBJ2-3, with D unresolved. Germline V gene lookup returns CDR1 SGHDT and CDR2 YYEEEE. CDR3 size: 14 residues. Trimming left V 3 bases short and J 0 bases short, with 8 bases between. CDR3 residues: CASSSHASTDTQYF. CDR3 coding DNA: TGTGCCAGCAGCTCACACGCTAGCACAGATACGCAGTATTTT.